The rows below give T cell receptor beta chains drawn from one sample of a study of CD8+ T cells in alopecia areata. Sequencing used immunoSEQ multiplex PCR; TCRdb keeps in-frame clones, though not all of them. The sample shows about 150,000 clones, 45% to 65% of them seen only once. The sequencing here drew on CD8+ T cells sorted from blood, taken at week 4, from a patient treated with tofacitinib. The receptors were gathered from a human donor with alopecia areata. Both conserved end residues are part of each CDR3. The D gene is left open where the match is weak. A row's size may be missing; if present it is once, few, many or a size class.

size,V,J,length,D,DNA,CDR3
.,TRBV15,TRBJ2-7,13,.,TGTGCCACCAGCATTAACAGGGACTACGAGCAGTACTTC,CATSINRDYEQYF
.,TRBV27,TRBJ2-7,14,.,TGTGCCAGCAGTCTCGACGGTACCTTCTACGAGCAGTACTTC,CASSLDGTFYEQYF
.,TRBV6-5,TRBJ2-5,15,.,TGTGCCAGCAGTCCCCTCCCTGAAGGGGTGGGGACCCAGTACTTC,CASSPLPEGVGTQYF
.,TRBV5-1,TRBJ2-2,12,.,TGCGCCAGCAGCACAGGGCCCGGGGAGCTGTTTTTT,CASSTGPGELFF
.,TRBV30,TRBJ2-7,14,.,TGTGCCTGGAGCCCCGGGACCGACGTTTATGAGCAGTACTTC,CAWSPGTDVYEQYF
once,TRBV19,TRBJ1-2,10,.,TGTGCCAGCGAAGGCCGTGGCTACACCTTC,CASEGRGYTF
few,TRBV11-2,TRBJ1-5,14,.,TGTGCCAGCAGCGGTAGGGGTTCAGGCCAGCCCCAGCATTTT,CASSGRGSGQPQHF
few,TRBV5-4,TRBJ2-2,12,.,TGTGCCAGCAGCACAGACTCCGGGGAGCTGTTTTTT,CASSTDSGELFF
.,TRBV30,TRBJ2-2,15,.,TGTGCCTGGAGTGGACCCGGGCAGGTACCCGGGGAGCTGTTTTTT,CAWSGPGQVPGELFF
.,TRBV5-6,TRBJ1-6,13,.,TGTGCCAGCAGCCTGACAGCGTTCTCACCCCTCCACTTT,CASSLTAFSPLHF
.,TRBV7-6,TRBJ1-5,13,.,TGTGCCAGCAGCTTAGGACACAATCAGCCCCAGCATTTT,CASSLGHNQPQHF
.,TRBV9,TRBJ1-2,12,.,TGTGCCAGCTACTCAGCTGCAAGGGGCTACACCTTC,CASYSAARGYTF
.,TRBV29-1,TRBJ1-1,16,TRBD1,TGCAGCGTTGAAGACCCTAGCTCCGACAGGGGGGCTGAAGCTTTCTTT,CSVEDPSSDRGAEAFF
.,TRBV25-1,TRBJ1-5,14,.,TGTGCCAGCAGTGAATGGGGAACGAATCAGCCCCAGCATTTT,CASSEWGTNQPQHF
.,TRBV25-1,TRBJ2-2,14,TRBD1,TGTGCCACCGGCCTGGGACAGGACACCGGGGAGCTGTTTTTT,CATGLGQDTGELFF
.,TRBV30,TRBJ1-6,15,.,TGTGCCTGGGAATTTCCGGGCCACCCTAATTCACCCCTCCACTTT,CAWEFPGHPNSPLHF
few,TRBV7-6,TRBJ1-1,13,.,TGTGCCAGCAGCTTAGAGGGGAACACTGAAGCTTTCTTT,CASSLEGNTEAFF
once,TRBV29-1,TRBJ2-4,12,.,TGCAGCGTTGAGACCATCCCGGACATTCAGTACTTC,CSVETIPDIQYF
.,TRBV29-1,TRBJ2-1,15,TRBD2,TGCAGCGTTGAAGATCCCGAAAAACTAGCGCCTCAGCAGTTCTTC,CSVEDPEKLAPQQFF
.,TRBV7-2,TRBJ2-6,19,TRBD2,TGTGCCAGCAGCCTTTCGGGAGGCATCACCTTTTCTGGGGCCAACGTCCTGACTTTC,CASSLSGGITFSGANVLTF
few,TRBV7-8,TRBJ1-5,12,.,TGTGCCAGCAGCTCAGGGGTCCAGCCCCAGCATTTT,CASSSGVQPQHF
.,TRBV5-4,TRBJ1-2,15,.,TGTGCCAGCAGCTTGACTCAGGGGACGGGTGATGGCTACACCTTC,CASSLTQGTGDGYTF
.,TRBV13,TRBJ2-4,15,.,TGTGCCAGCAGCTTAGTTGGGGACGGGAAAAACATTCAGTACTTC,CASSLVGDGKNIQYF
medium-sized,TRBV7-9,TRBJ2-4,16,.,TGTGCCAGCAGCTTAGCGTCGATAATAGCCAAAAACATTCAGTACTTC,CASSLASIIAKNIQYF
few,TRBV29-1,TRBJ2-2,14,TRBD2,TGCAGCGGGACGGGACTAGACAACACCGGGGAGCTGTTTTTT,CSGTGLDNTGELFF
many,TRBV9,TRBJ1-2,13,.,TGTGCCAGCAGCCCGGGACCTTACTATGGCTACACCTTC,CASSPGPYYGYTF
few,TRBV29-1,TRBJ2-1,11,.,TGCAGCGTTGTGCGTTACAATGAGCAGTTCTTC,CSVVRYNEQFF
.,TRBV7-9,TRBJ2-5,15,TRBD1,TGTGCCAGCAGCGAGCAGGGGGCTGGGATAGAGACCCAGTACTTC,CASSEQGAGIETQYF
.,TRBV6-5,TRBJ1-2,15,TRBD1,TGTGCCAGCAGTTACTCCGCGACAGGGGAGAATGGCTACACCTTC,CASSYSATGENGYTF
few,TRBV27,TRBJ1-6,14,.,TGTGCCAGCAGTTTACAGGTCTATAATTCACCCCTCCACTTT,CASSLQVYNSPLHF
few,TRBV10-3,TRBJ2-3,15,.,TGTGCCATCAGTGAGTCCGAGGGGAACACAGATACGCAGTATTTT,CAISESEGNTDTQYF